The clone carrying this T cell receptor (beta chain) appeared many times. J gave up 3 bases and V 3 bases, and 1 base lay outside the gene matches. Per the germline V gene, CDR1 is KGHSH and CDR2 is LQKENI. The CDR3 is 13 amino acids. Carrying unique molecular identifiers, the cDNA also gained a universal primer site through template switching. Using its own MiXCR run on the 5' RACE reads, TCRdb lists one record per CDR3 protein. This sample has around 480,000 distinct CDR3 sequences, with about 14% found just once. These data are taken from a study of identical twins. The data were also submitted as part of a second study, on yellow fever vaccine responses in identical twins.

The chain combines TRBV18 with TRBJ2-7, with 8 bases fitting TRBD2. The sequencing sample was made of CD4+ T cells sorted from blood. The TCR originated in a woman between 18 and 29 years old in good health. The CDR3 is CASSPTSGYEQYF. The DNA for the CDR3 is TGTGCCAGCTCACCTACTAGCGGCTACGAGCAGTACTTC.